The clone carrying this T cell receptor beta chain showed up just a few times. Its antigen is unknown. This record belongs to a study of regulatory T cells in long-lasting Graves disease. Findings of the study overall: Limited sample numbers may have lowered accuracy.

The time point denotes: newly diagnosed GD, antithyroid drugs for less than 3 months. PBMC RNA was the source of the TCR library. Arm-PCR of CDR3 regions and iRepertoire HTBI primers were used to build TCR beta libraries. TCRdb analysed the multiplex PCR reads with MiXCR anew, one entry per CDR3 protein. The table has hundreds of thousands of distinct CDR3 sequences, about 16% seen once. The germline V and J ends were trimmed by 5 bases and 4 bases, with 18 bases remaining between them. The germline V gene has CDR1 MNHEY and CDR2 SVGEGT. The CDR3 has 15 residues. These data also formed part of another study, on T cells in Graves' hyperthyroidism and ophthalmopathy. This second study notes: Exclusion followed for patients with uncontrolled infection, other autoimmune disease, pregnancy or lactation. A model of 13 V-J pairs discriminated ophthalmopathy from stable hyperthyroidism.

The input for sequencing was peripheral blood mononuclear cells (PBMCs), taken at new diagnosis, from a patient treated with antithyroid drugs. The clonotype comes from a middle-aged woman with Graves disease. The chain combines TRBV6-2 or TRBV6-3 with TRBJ2-7; either TRBD1 or TRBD2 may supply D (5 bases each). The CDR3 here is CASSEGLGVFYEQYF. In nucleotides, the CDR3 is TGTGCCAGCAGTGAGGGTTTAGGGGTTTTTTACGAGCAGTACTTC.